This T cell receptor beta chain is from a study of blood T cell repertoires in COVID-19 (TCRdb year 2020). Looking at the study overall: Samples covering the acute and convalescent phases of COVID-19 were provided by collaborators in the United States, Italy and Spain. Sample metadata almost always included a de-identified subject ID, COVID-19 status, age in years and sex. The samples were drawn from two sources: the first 160 participants of the ongoing ImmuneRACE study, and over 1,000 subjects contributed by 6 global collaborators. The material from the prospective study consisted of cDNA or gDNA derived from T cells, B-cell-depleted T cells, or PBMCs. The repertoires were made available in a free public database intended to serve as a resource for research on the immune response to SARS-CoV-2. Where available, HLA class I and class II types were taken from metadata supplied by the sample provider and were not determined by assay-based typing. Subjects who had been exposed to COVID-19, were actively infected with it, or had recovered from it provided the deeply sampled blood TCRbeta repertoires that made up the dataset. Overall results and qualifications from the work: Clinical and demographic metadata were provided uncurated, with the amount varying by source and participant.

TCRbeta CDR3 regions were amplified from genomic DNA by means of the immunoSEQ Assay, a bias-controlled multiplex PCR. The paper's processing steps were these. The number of nucleated cells in each sample was estimated from the amplification of reference gene primers within the assay. Sequence reads were collapsed and filtered to measure the absolute abundance of every unique TCRbeta CDR3 rearrangement. For each sample, productive Simpson clonality was calculated by taking the square root of Simpson's diversity index across productive rearrangements. TCRdb carries this immuneACCESS record with in-frame sequences only. Its versions omit some clonotypes, under half of them owing to an unresolved V gene in the studies checked, with the rest unexplained. V and J calls plus clone size are reproduced from that table; the DNA served to infer D and trimming. Counted in this sample were about 120,000 clones; 72% of them appeared once. About 7.1% of the sample comes from the top ten.

Via the germline V gene, CDR1 is MDHEN and CDR2 SYDVKM. Unmatched junction bases come to 1, with V trimmed by 5 bases and J by 2 bases. The CDR3 measures 15 amino acids from cysteine to phenylalanine. Of the read, only the CDR3 DNA is kept; its 45 bases are in frame from base 1. Details on this clone: This receptor's antigen is unknown. No base-level quality is on record; no much larger clone is a single base apart.

Collaborating institutions collected whole blood in K2EDTA tubes following their own protocols. For TCRbeta analysis, collaborators shipped samples as frozen whole blood, isolated PBMCs, or DNA extracted from either of those sample types. The sequence came from a woman aged 60-75 years with acute or convalescent COVID-19. The sequencing input was peripheral blood. The V gene is TRBV28 and the J gene is TRBJ1-5; 12 junctional bases match TRBD1. The DNA reads TGTGCCAGCAGTGGGACAGGGGGCCGCAATCAGCCCCAGCATTTT. Translated, it reads CASSGTGGRNQPQHF. The CDR3 plus the reference TRBV28 and TRBJ1-5 genes for the other parts give the full variable domain: DVKVTQSSRYLVKRTGEKVFLECVQDMDHENMFWYRQDPGLGLRLIYFSYDVKMKEKGDIPEGYSVSREKKERFSLILESASTNQTSMYLCASSGTGGRNQPQHFGDGTRLSIL.